These T cell receptor beta chains were read from a single sample in a study of CD8 T cells in ankylosing spondylitis. TCRdb re-analysed the 5' RACE reads in MiXCR, keeping a single row per CDR3 protein. This sample yields approximately 110,000 distinct CDR3 sequences, of which under 30% are seen a single time; roughly an eighth belongs to the top ten. The specimen sequenced was synovial fluid, either unsorted or a sorted T cell fraction (not recorded which). These TCRs come from a male donor with ankylosing spondylitis. Both conserved end residues are trimmed from each CDR3. The D gene is left open where the match is weak.

V	D	J	CDR3
TRBV4-1	TRBD2	TRBJ2-1	ASSQGLAGVGEQF
TRBV3-1	TRBD1	TRBJ2-7	ASSTPGQVPYEQY
TRBV20-1	-	TRBJ2-1	SARWTLSSYNEQF
TRBV11-2	-	TRBJ1-1	AGSVGDSEAF
TRBV3-1	-	TRBJ2-7	ASSPGTRPSYEQY
TRBV5-1	-	TRBJ2-1	ASSLGRSSYNEQF
TRBV20-1	-	TRBJ2-5	SASQGRETQY
TRBV5-1	TRBD1	TRBJ1-5	ASSRGPDQPQH
TRBV12-3/TRBV12-4	-	TRBJ1-5	ASSFQERVGSNQPQH
TRBV6-5	-	TRBJ2-1	ASSYSGSRDEQF
TRBV20-1	-	TRBJ2-3	SASLPLRAGGTDTQY
TRBV7-9	-	TRBJ2-2	ASSFMGNTGELF
TRBV20-1	-	TRBJ2-5	SARDLAGIQETQY
TRBV10-2	TRBD1	TRBJ1-2	ASIGRQGDGYT
TRBV7-2	TRBD2	TRBJ2-1	ASSLVAGAEQF
TRBV11-2	-	TRBJ2-2	ASSLWLAGTGELF
TRBV24-1	-	TRBJ2-1	ATTLNNEQF
TRBV15	TRBD2	TRBJ2-1	ATSRALAGARSEQF
TRBV7-2	-	TRBJ2-3	ASSLLQSTDTQY
TRBV20-1	TRBD1	TRBJ2-3	SAMGQGRADTQY
TRBV18	-	TRBJ1-1	ASSPLRVMNTEAF
TRBV6-1	TRBD1	TRBJ1-1	ASRAAEIDRVDTEAF
TRBV5-1	TRBD1	TRBJ2-1	ASDSGTGGYNEQF
TRBV5-1	-	TRBJ1-1	ASSLDVAGLGAF
TRBV11-3	-	TRBJ2-3	ASSLLGGVMGDTQY
TRBV29-1	TRBD2	TRBJ2-3	SVAHASGSTDTQY
TRBV7-2	-	TRBJ1-1	ASSLLGGLDTEAF
TRBV11-2	-	TRBJ2-1	ASSLTAEALYNEQF
TRBV20-1	-	TRBJ2-5	SARPDEDIQETQY
TRBV20-1	TRBD1	TRBJ2-6	SGTGGYSSGANVLT
TRBV2	-	TRBJ2-3	ASTGPRSRTDTQY
TRBV19	TRBD1	TRBJ1-1	ASSDPGTALEAF
TRBV14	TRBD2	TRBJ2-1	ASSHYSGGSYNEQF
TRBV29-1	-	TRBJ1-1	SVEVTEAF
TRBV5-1	TRBD2	TRBJ2-5	ASSFEAGLGETQY
TRBV29-1	TRBD1	TRBJ1-2	SVYDGQDLNYGYT
TRBV5-1	TRBD1	TRBJ2-5	ASSSTGNKETQY
TRBV14	-	TRBJ2-5	ASSPTASQETQY
TRBV29-1	-	TRBJ2-1	SVQISYNEQF
TRBV29-1	-	TRBJ2-5	SVDAGRETQY
TRBV12-3/TRBV12-4	TRBD1	TRBJ2-1	ASSSDRGRFNNEQF
TRBV20-1	-	TRBJ2-1	SAHPGQGPERERNEQF
TRBV4-2	TRBD2	TRBJ2-1	ASSQVGGGENEQF
TRBV20-1	-	TRBJ1-6	SARDGGPGPLH
TRBV3-1	TRBD1	TRBJ2-2	ASSPLTGQGVLGTGELF
TRBV3-1	TRBD1	TRBJ1-3	ASSRVQGSSGNTIY
TRBV20-1	-	TRBJ2-3	SARDGRNADTQY
TRBV24-1	-	TRBJ2-3	ATSDPSTDTQY
TRBV11-2	-	TRBJ1-4	ASSPGRVREKLF
TRBV9	-	TRBJ2-1	ASSVDPSAPNNEQF
TRBV5-6	-	TRBJ1-1	ASRSRSNTEAF
TRBV5-1	-	TRBJ1-4	ASSFQPDNEKLF
TRBV29-1	-	TRBJ2-1	SPKRPPDEQF
TRBV6-1	-	TRBJ2-2	ASRTRGDGGELF